This T cell receptor beta chain was obtained from a study of control samples from healthy donors and cancer patients. The protocol was immunoSEQ multiplex PCR, while the TCRdb copy is restricted to in-frame clones and leaves out a portion. Of some 99,000 clones listed, over 75% are singletons. This clone was seen many times. What was sequenced was blood. This clonotype was sampled from a human donor in good health. The donor label of this sample is uncertain.

The CDR3 nucleotides are TGTGCCTGGAGTCACAACTATGGCTACACCTTC. As protein: CAWSHNYGYTF. This chain uses TRBV30 with TRBJ1-2; D uncertain. V shed 2 bases and J shed 2 bases, with 3 bases lying between them. CDR1 GTSNPN and CDR2 SVGIG come from the germline V gene (reference sequence). This CDR3 is built from 11 residues.